The sample holds one count of the clone carrying this TCR beta chain. Clones were sequenced by immunoSEQ multiplex PCR, and TCRdb holds only the in-frame ones, with some missing. The sample lists around 450,000 clones, 90% occurring once. These data belong to a study of blood T cell repertoires in COVID-19. Overall study context: Whether acute or convalescent, the COVID-19 samples came from the United States, Italy and Spain. Nucleic acid was either cDNA or gDNA, and it came from T cells, B-cell-depleted T cells, or PBMCs.

The CDR3 length is 16 residues. V was shortened by 1 base and J by 3 bases, with 15 bases between the two germline ends. From germline, CDR1 is SGHTA and CDR2 FQGNSA. This TCR derives from a man in his late teens or twenties who had recovered from COVID-19. This sequence joins TRBV7-2 and TRBJ1-2; tentatively, D is TRBD1 (6 bases). Specimen: PBMCs or T cells enriched from blood (not recorded which). Here the CDR3 DNA reads TGTGCCAGCAGCTTAGGCATGGGGCAGGGGTACTATGGCTACACCTTC. Translation gives CASSLGMGQGYYGYTF. Full variable domain (outside the CDR3, taken from reference TRBV7-2 and TRBJ1-2): GAGVSQSPSNKVTEKGKDVELRCDPISGHTALYWYRQSLGQGLEFLIYFQGNSAPDKSGLPSDRFSAERTGGSVSTLTIQRTQQEDSAVYLCASSLGMGQGYYGYTFGSGTRLTVV.